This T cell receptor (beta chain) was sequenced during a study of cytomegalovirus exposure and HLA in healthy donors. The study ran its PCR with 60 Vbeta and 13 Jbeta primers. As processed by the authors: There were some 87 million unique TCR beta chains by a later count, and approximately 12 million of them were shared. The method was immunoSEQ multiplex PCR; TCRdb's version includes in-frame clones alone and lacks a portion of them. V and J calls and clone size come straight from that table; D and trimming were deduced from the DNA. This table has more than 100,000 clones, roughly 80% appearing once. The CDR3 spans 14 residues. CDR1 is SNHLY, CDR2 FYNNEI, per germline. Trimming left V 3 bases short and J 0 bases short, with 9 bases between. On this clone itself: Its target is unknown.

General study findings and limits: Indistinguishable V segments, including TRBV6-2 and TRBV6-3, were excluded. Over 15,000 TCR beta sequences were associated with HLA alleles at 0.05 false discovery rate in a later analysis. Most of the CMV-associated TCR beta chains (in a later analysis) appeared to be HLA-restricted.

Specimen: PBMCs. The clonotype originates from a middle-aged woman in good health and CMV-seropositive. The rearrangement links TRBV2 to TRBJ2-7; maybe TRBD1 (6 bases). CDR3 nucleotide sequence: TGTGCCAGCAGTGATGGGGGCCACTCCTACGAGCAGTACTTC. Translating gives CASSDGGHSYEQYF.